A selection of T cell receptor beta chains follows, all from one sample in a study of T cell changes during pregnancy in multiple sclerosis. Assay used: immunoSEQ multiplex PCR; TCRdb lists only in-frame clones, some missing. The table records about 41,000 clones, more than 90% of them present only once. The material sequenced was CD8+ T cells from peripheral blood mononuclear cells, taken in the third trimester of pregnancy. These receptors came from a female donor with multiple sclerosis, enrolled in a pregnancy study. The CDR3 runs from the conserved cysteine through the conserved F or W. Each record gives: J gene, V gene, D gene, clone size, CDR3 protein, CDR3 DNA. A D gene is named only where the DNA matches it firmly. Not every row has a clone size; where given, it reads once, few, many or a size class.

TRBJ1-2 TRBV19 TRBD1 - CASSYGELTGNYGYTF TGTGCCAGTAGTTACGGGGAGCTGACAGGGAACTATGGCTACACCTTC
TRBJ2-7 TRBV6-1 TRBD2 - CASSEGLAGVYEQYF TGTGCCAGCAGTGAGGGACTAGCGGGGGTCTACGAGCAGTACTTC
TRBJ1-5 TRBV7-8 TRBD1 few CASSLAAGGEYSNQPQHF TGTGCCAGCAGCTTAGCGGCAGGGGGTGAATATAGCAATCAGCCCCAGCATTTT
TRBJ2-1 TRBV11-3 TRBD2 - CASSTRTSGDHNEQFF TGTGCCAGCAGCACCAGGACTAGCGGGGATCACAATGAGCAGTTCTTC
TRBJ2-7 TRBV6-1 TRBD2 - CASSEASGTSSYEQYF TGTGCCAGCAGTGAAGCCAGCGGGACCAGCTCCTACGAGCAGTACTTC
TRBJ1-1 TRBV14 - - CASTRHRNTEAFF TGTGCCAGCACCCGACACCGGAACACTGAAGCTTTCTTT
TRBJ2-7 TRBV4-1 - - CASSQEEGYEQYF TGCGCCAGCAGCCAAGAGGAGGGCTACGAGCAGTACTTC
TRBJ2-7 TRBV19 - - CASSMGPGYYEQYF TGTGCCAGTAGTATGGGGCCAGGGTATTACGAGCAGTACTTC
TRBJ2-7 TRBV28 - - CASSPLGGLTYEQYF TGTGCCAGCAGCCCCCTTGGCGGGCTTACCTACGAGCAGTACTTC
TRBJ2-1 TRBV21-1 - once CASMNLSGGGRNEQFF TGTGCCAGCATGAACCTTAGCGGGGGGGGTCGGAATGAGCAGTTCTTC
TRBJ1-2 TRBV7-9 - few CASSLVSGADYGYTF TGTGCCAGCAGCTTAGTTTCAGGGGCGGACTATGGCTACACCTTC
TRBJ1-1 TRBV19 - - CASSRGTLIDHTEAFF TGTGCCAGTAGTCGTGGGACACTGATAGATCACACTGAAGCTTTCTTT
TRBJ1-5 TRBV11-2 - - CASSLVTGSNQPQHF TGTGCCAGCAGCTTAGTCACCGGGAGCAATCAGCCCCAGCATTTT
TRBJ2-6 TRBV30 - - CAWSSGTGANVLTF TGTGCCTGGAGTTCAGGCACGGGGGCCAACGTCCTGACTTTC
TRBJ2-2 TRBV7-9 TRBD1 - CASSSDRAILGGPELFF TGTGCCAGCAGCTCGGACAGGGCCATCCTGGGGGGCCCGGAGCTGTTTTTT
TRBJ1-5 TRBV27 - - CASSLFGGFDQPQHF TGTGCCAGCAGTTTATTTGGGGGCTTTGATCAGCCCCAGCATTTT
TRBJ1-3 TRBV7-9 - - CASSSGGNTIYF TGTGCCAGCAGCTCGGGAGGAAACACCATATATTTT
TRBJ2-3 TRBV6-6 - - CASSVYSTDTQYF TGTGCCAGCAGTGTATATAGCACAGATACGCAGTATTTT
TRBJ1-1 TRBV6-1 - - CASSEMAENTEAFF TGTGCCAGCAGTGAAATGGCAGAGAACACTGAAGCTTTCTTT
TRBJ2-3 TRBV7-3 - - CASSLTPGHTDTQYF TGTGCCAGCAGCTTAACTCCAGGGCACACAGATACGCAGTATTTT
TRBJ2-3 TRBV4-1 - - CASSQDSGLRTDTQYF TGCGCCAGCAGCCAAGATTCGGGGTTGCGCACAGATACGCAGTATTTT
TRBJ2-7 TRBV29-1 TRBD1 - CSAEGQGAYEQYF TGCAGCGCCGAGGGACAGGGGGCGTACGAGCAGTACTTC
TRBJ2-7 TRBV5-4 - - CASSLRGGFSYEQYF TGTGCCAGCAGCCTGAGAGGCGGGTTCTCCTACGAGCAGTACTTC
TRBJ1-1 TRBV5-6 - - CASSLAPSVNTEAFF TGTGCCAGCAGCTTGGCCCCCAGTGTTAATACTGAAGCTTTCTTT
TRBJ1-1 TRBV11-2 - - CASSTGTDSEAFF TGTGCCAGCAGCACCGGGACTGACTCTGAAGCTTTCTTT
TRBJ2-1 TRBV5-8 - - CASSLGLSNEQFF TGTGCCAGCAGCTTGGGACTTTCCAATGAGCAGTTCTTC
TRBJ2-7 TRBV27 TRBD2 - CASSPLGTSGYEQYF TGTGCCAGCAGTCCATTAGGGACTAGCGGCTACGAGCAGTACTTC
TRBJ2-3 TRBV13 - - CASSPSTDTQYF TGTGCCAGCAGCCCTAGCACAGATACGCAGTATTTT
TRBJ2-5 TRBV29-1 - - CSVEWTDLPFSQYF TGCAGCGTTGAATGGACAGACCTCCCGTTTTCCCAGTACTTC
TRBJ2-7 TRBV11-2 TRBD1 - CASSPGGRSYEQYF TGTGCCAGCAGCCCAGGGGGACGGTCCTACGAGCAGTACTTC
TRBJ2-7 TRBV5-1 TRBD2 - CASRGGSYEQYF TGCGCCAGCCGGGGGGGCTCCTACGAGCAGTACTTC
TRBJ1-3 TRBV28 - few CASSLEGSGNTIYF TGTGCCAGCAGTTTAGAGGGCTCTGGAAACACCATATATTTT
TRBJ2-1 TRBV27 - - CASSFNLEGANEQFF TGTGCCAGCAGTTTCAATCTAGAGGGTGCAAATGAGCAGTTCTTC
TRBJ2-6 TRBV4-1 - once CASSQEASSGANVLTF TGCGCCAGCAGCCAAGAGGCTAGCTCTGGGGCCAACGTCCTGACTTTC
TRBJ2-7 TRBV7-9 TRBD2 - CASSSPASGTVEQYF TGTGCCAGCAGCTCGCCGGCTAGCGGGACAGTAGAGCAGTACTTC
TRBJ1-2 TRBV12-5 - - CASGSSGRQFYGYTF TGTGCTAGTGGATCTTCCGGGAGACAATTCTATGGCTACACCTTC
TRBJ2-2 TRBV7-9 - - CASSLRPGRRGELFF TGTGCCAGCAGCTTACGACCCGGGAGAAGAGGGGAGCTGTTTTTT
TRBJ2-2 TRBV15 TRBD1 - CATSREGQGITGELFF TGTGCCACCAGCAGAGAGGGACAGGGTATCACCGGGGAGCTGTTTTTT
TRBJ2-1 TRBV27 TRBD2 - CASSLSGGEGYNEQFF TGTGCCAGCAGTTTATCTGGGGGGGAAGGGTACAATGAGCAGTTCTTC
TRBJ2-1 TRBV5-5 TRBD2 - CASSLAGLADEQFF TGTGCCAGCAGCTTGGCCGGTCTAGCGGATGAGCAGTTCTTC
TRBJ2-7 TRBV7-9 - - CASSTMAVYEQYF TGTGCCAGCAGCACGATGGCCGTATACGAGCAGTACTTC
TRBJ2-3 TRBV14 - - CASSQGFGTDTQYF TGTGCCAGCAGCCAAGGTTTCGGCACAGATACGCAGTATTTT
TRBJ2-7 TRBV5-6 - - CASSRGFYEQYF TGTGCCAGCAGCCGGGGGTTTTACGAGCAGTACTTC
TRBJ2-5 TRBV2 - - CASGRGGGVRETQYF TGTGCCAGCGGAAGGGGCGGAGGGGTTCGGGAGACCCAGTACTTC
TRBJ2-7 TRBV28 TRBD1 once CASSPTGQRAPYEQYF TGTGCCAGCAGCCCGACGGGACAGAGGGCACCCTACGAGCAGTACTTC
TRBJ2-7 TRBV10-3 - once CAIMGERAEQYF TGTGCCATCATGGGTGAGCGGGCCGAGCAGTACTTC
TRBJ2-1 TRBV29-1 - - CSVAGGPQESSYNEQFF TGCAGCGTCGCCGGGGGTCCTCAAGAAAGCTCCTACAATGAGCAGTTCTTC
TRBJ1-1 TRBV28 TRBD1 - CASSFLMAGGEDTEAFF TGTGCCAGCAGTTTTTTAATGGCAGGGGGCGAGGACACTGAAGCTTTCTTT
TRBJ2-7 TRBV7-3 - - CASSLGFSYEQYF TGTGCCAGCAGCTTAGGCTTTTCCTACGAGCAGTACTTC
TRBJ2-7 TRBV5-4 - - CASSEDFSEQYF TGTGCCAGCAGCGAAGATTTTAGCGAGCAGTACTTC